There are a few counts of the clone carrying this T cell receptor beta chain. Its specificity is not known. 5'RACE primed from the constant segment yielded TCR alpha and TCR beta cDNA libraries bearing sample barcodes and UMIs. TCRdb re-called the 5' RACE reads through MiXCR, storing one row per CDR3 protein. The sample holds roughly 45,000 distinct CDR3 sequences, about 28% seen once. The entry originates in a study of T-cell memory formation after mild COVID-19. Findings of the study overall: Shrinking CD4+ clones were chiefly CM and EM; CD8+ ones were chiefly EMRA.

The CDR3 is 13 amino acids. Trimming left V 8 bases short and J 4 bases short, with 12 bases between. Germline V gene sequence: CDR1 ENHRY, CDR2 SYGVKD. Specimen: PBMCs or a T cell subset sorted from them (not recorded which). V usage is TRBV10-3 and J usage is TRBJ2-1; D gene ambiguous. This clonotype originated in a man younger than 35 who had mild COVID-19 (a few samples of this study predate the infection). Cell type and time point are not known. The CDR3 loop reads CAIGQAAYNEQFF. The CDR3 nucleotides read TGTGCCATCGGCCAAGCCGCGTACAATGAGCAGTTCTTC.